This TCR beta chain emerged from a study of response to subunit inactivated influenza vaccine (dated by TCRdb to 2017 to 2018). As for the study more broadly: To follow how T cells responded to a trivalent subunit inactivated influenza vaccine, the researchers relied on deep quantitative profiling of the T cell receptor repertoire. Overall results and qualifications from the work: The authors proposed that each seasonal influenza vaccination may bring in only a limited number of new T cells.

The CDR3 measures 15 amino acids from cysteine to phenylalanine. Solely the CDR3 DNA is kept, with 45 bases framed from the first base. Trimmed from V: 2 bases; trimmed from J: 2 bases; junction bases lacking a gene match: 3. Library preparation used RT-PCR. The data were produced on an Illumina HiSeq 2500. TCRdb trimmed public reads at Q25 via fastp, called clones via MiXCR and kept in-frame beta chains. Rows with one shared CDR3 protein collapse into an entry with the most common genes and DNA. In this sample the table shows around 600,000 distinct CDR3 sequences, 10% to 12% of which occur a single time. 9.5% to 12% of the sample is in the top ten clones. Of note for this clonotype: Its antigen remains unidentified. Base qualities are not provided; no much larger clone lies one nucleotide away.

These same data were also listed under a study on T cells expressing NK-cell markers. As that second study puts it: 5'RACE template switching, by which a universal primer site and unique molecular identifiers were added, was used to make TCR beta cDNA libraries. TCR beta-chain repertoires were profiled in sorted CD3+CD56+NKG2C+, CD3+CD56+NKG2C- and CD3+CD56-NKG2C+ T-cell subsets from about 8 donors. Seven of the eight sequenced donors were HCMV-seropositive and one was HCMV-seronegative. In several experiments an anti-gammadeltaTCR antibody was added to restrict sorting to alphabetaTCR-expressing T cells. In five to seven donors, the dominant CD3+CD56+NKG2C+ clonotypes were found to rank among the top 10 CD8+ clonotypes and to make up 1.0-7.0% of CD8+ T cells. Those dominant clonotypes were again the most abundant among CD3+CD56-NKG2C+ cells in four donors, at roughly 28.3-65%. Whether the expanded NKG2C-expressing T cell clones were specific for HCMV antigens was left unclear. The eight sequenced donors were randomly selected healthy volunteers, three men and five women. HCMV-specific IgG was detected in serum with a commercial ELISA kit to determine HCMV serostatus. Peripheral blood mononuclear cells were isolated from blood by Ficoll density gradient centrifugation. For six donors, bulk peripheral blood T-cell repertoires were additionally sequenced from unsorted PBMC. cDNA synthesis was primed from the TCR beta constant segment and was followed by two successive PCR amplification steps. The libraries were sequenced on Illumina HiSeq 2000/2500, MiSeq or NextSeq, producing 2 x 150 bp reads. MIGEC handled demultiplexing of the reads and grouping by UMI, while MiTCR was used to assemble and quantify clonotypes. Only TCR cDNA sequences supported by at least two reads were kept to exclude erroneous sequences. The tcR package was used for downstream repertoire analysis, with clonotypes matched between fractions based on CDR3 nucleotide sequence plus V segment. VDJmatch was used to annotate antigen specificity against VDJdb, with one amino acid substitution allowed in CDR3.

This TCR was recovered from a man aged 50 or older who received an inactivated influenza vaccine. Donor details come from another sample of the same person, matched by shared clones. Sequences were derived from PBMCs from blood, sampled on the day of vaccination. The receptor chain draws on TRBV12-3 or TRBV12-4 and TRBJ2-1; 7 central nucleotides agree with TRBD1. The sequenced DNA is TGTGCCAGCAGTTTACTGACAGGGACCTACAATGAGCAGTTCTTC. The encoded protein is CASSLLTGTYNEQFF.